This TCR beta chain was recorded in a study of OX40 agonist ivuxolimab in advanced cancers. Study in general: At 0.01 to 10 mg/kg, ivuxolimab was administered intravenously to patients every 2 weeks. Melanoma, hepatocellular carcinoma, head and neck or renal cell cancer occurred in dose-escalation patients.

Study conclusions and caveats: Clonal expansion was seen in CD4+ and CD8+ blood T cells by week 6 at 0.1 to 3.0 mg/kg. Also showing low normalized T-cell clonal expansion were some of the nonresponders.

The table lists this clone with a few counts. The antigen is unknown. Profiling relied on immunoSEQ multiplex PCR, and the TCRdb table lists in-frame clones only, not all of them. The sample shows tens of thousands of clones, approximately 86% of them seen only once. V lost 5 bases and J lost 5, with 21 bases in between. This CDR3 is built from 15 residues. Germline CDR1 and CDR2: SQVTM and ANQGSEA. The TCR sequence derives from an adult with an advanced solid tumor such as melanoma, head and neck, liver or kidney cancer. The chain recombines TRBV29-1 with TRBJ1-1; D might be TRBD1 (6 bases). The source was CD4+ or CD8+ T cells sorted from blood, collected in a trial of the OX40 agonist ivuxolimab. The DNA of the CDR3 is TGCAGCGTTCTCCCGGACAGCTTAATCAGGACTGAAGCTTTCTTT. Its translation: CSVLPDSLIRTEAFF. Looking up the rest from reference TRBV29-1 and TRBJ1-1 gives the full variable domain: SAVISQKPSRDICQRGTSLTIQCQVDSQVTMMFWYRQQPGQSLTLIATANQGSEATYESGFVIDKFPISRPNLTFSTLTVSNMSPEDSSIYLCSVLPDSLIRTEAFFGQGTRLTVV.